Each of the 9 T cell receptor beta chains below was sequenced from the same sample in a study of cytomegalovirus exposure and HLA in healthy donors (dated by TCRdb to between 2016 and 2019). The library was generated by the immunoSEQ multiplex PCR assay. For the multiplex PCR, a mixture combining 60 forward primers for TCR Vbeta segments and 13 reverse primers for TCR Jbeta segments was used. TCRdb provides this immuneACCESS table in a form limited to in-frame rearrangements. Some clones are lacking; in checked studies, under half of them reflect an unresolved V gene, and why the rest are absent is not known. In this sample the table shows roughly 200,000 clones, around nine tenths of which occur a single time. The ten biggest clones cover 0.9% to 1.1% of the sample. Specimen: PBMCs. The source of these receptors is a woman under 30 in good health and CMV-seronegative.

The gene calls are TRBV7-8 and TRBJ1-1, with TRBD1 matching over 10 bases. Unmatched junction bases numbered 11, after V lost 4 bases and J lost 0 bases. Germline-derived CDR1 and CDR2 are SGHVS and FQNEAQ. The CDR3 is made up of 18 amino acids. Here the CDR3 reads CASSSGDRGSPLNTEAFF. CDR3 nucleotides: TGTGCCAGCAGCTCGGGGGACAGGGGATCTCCTCTGAACACTGAAGCTTTCTTT.

The CDR3, as DNA: TGTGCCAGCAGTTATCAGGTCCCCAGTTCGGACTATGGCTACACCTTC. Residues: CASSYQVPSSDYGYTF. This chain joins TRBV27 and TRBJ1-2; D is unclear. Trimming left V 4 bases short and J 3 bases short, with 18 bases between. The germline V gene has CDR1 MNHEY and CDR2 SMNVEV (reference sequence). The CDR3 has 16 residues.

V and J are TRBV18 and TRBJ1-1; TRBD1 might be the D (5 bases). The CDR3 totals 12 residues. Germline V CDR1 and CDR2: KGHSH, LQKENI. V lost 2 bases, J lost 8 bases, and 9 bases lay in between. The DNA for the CDR3 is TGTGCCAGCTCACCAGGGGCGATAGAAGCTTTCTTT. Residues: CASSPGAIEAFF.

This chain links TRBV2 with TRBJ1-5; TRBD1 might be the D (5 bases). Germline loops: CDR1 SNHLY, CDR2 FYNNEI. Trimming cost V 7 bases and J 6 bases, with 16 bases left between them. The CDR3 covers 14 residues. This chain's CDR3 is CASKGPSGGQPQHF. The CDR3 DNA reads as TGTGCCAGCAAGGGGCCCTCCGGGGGTCAGCCCCAGCATTTT.

This chain links TRBV28 with TRBJ2-1; D possibly corresponds to TRBD2 (6 bases). The CDR3 is 14 amino acids. Germline assignment: CDR1 MDHEN and CDR2 SYDVKM. V lost 2 bases, J lost 11 bases, and 16 bases lay in between. The DNA for the CDR3 is TGTGCCAGCAGTTTAGCCACGTGGGGGGATAAGCAGTTCTTC. Amino acid sequence: CASSLATWGDKQFF.

The chain is built from TRBV5-6 and TRBJ2-1, with 10 bases that match TRBD2. The CDR3 covers 16 residues. V lost 0 bases, J lost 10 bases, and 10 bases stayed unmatched. Germline V gene lookup returns CDR1 SGHDT and CDR2 YYEEEE. The CDR3 nucleotides are TGTGCCAGCAGCTTGGAAAAACTAGCGGGGTTAATAGAGCAGTTCTTC. This codes for CASSLEKLAGLIEQFF.

The rearrangement uses TRBV5-6 and TRBJ2-7, with D perhaps matching TRBD2 (6 bases). Germline V lookup: CDR1 SGHDT, CDR2 YYEEEE. V was clipped by 4 bases and J by 0 bases, with 17 bases between them. This CDR3 is built from 16 residues. CDR3 in amino acids: CASSIEAGSHSYEQYF. Written as DNA, the CDR3 is TGTGCCAGCAGCATAGAGGCGGGGTCACACTCCTACGAGCAGTACTTC.

The chain carries TRBV19 and TRBJ1-2; 7 bases map to TRBD1. This CDR3 region has 13 residues. J was trimmed by 4 bases and V by 5 bases; bases with no gene match: 4. Germline assignment: CDR1 LNHDA and CDR2 SQIVND (reference sequence). The CDR3 loop is CASSPRTGYGYTF. CDR3 DNA: TGTGCCAGTAGTCCCCGGACAGGCTATGGCTACACCTTC. Supplemented by reference TRBV19 and TRBJ1-2, the full variable domain reads DGGITQSPKYLFRKEGQNVTLSCEQNLNHDAMYWYRQDPGQGLRLIYYSQIVNDFQKGDIAEGYSVSREKKESFPLTVTSAQKNPTAFYLCASSPRTGYGYTFGSGTRLTVV.

The CDR3 loop is CASSQGRQGGQYF. The CDR3 DNA reads as TGCGCCAGCAGCCAAGGGAGACAGGGCGGTCAGTACTTC. The chain links TRBV4-3 to TRBJ2-7; 7 bases line up with TRBD1. The CDR3 runs 13 residues. Looked up from germline, CDR1 is LGHNA and CDR2 is YSLEER. J gave up 10 bases and V 1 base, and 7 bases lay outside the gene matches.